This T cell receptor beta chain comes out of a study of T cell responses to AZD1222 COVID-19 vaccine. Study background: Pooling covered second doses at about 4 or about 12 weeks.

In the case of this clone: A read error may produce the germline difference seen at one junction end.

CDR3 length: 15 amino acids. Per the germline V gene, CDR1 is SGHRS and CDR2 is YFSETQ. TCRdb's table, derived via immunoSEQ multiplex PCR, lists solely in-frame clones and lacks some. The sample consists of 72,000 or so clones, around 90% of them appearing once. The chain couples TRBV5-1 to TRBJ2-7, with TRBD1 matching 7 bases. The sequencing used peripheral blood, collected on day 0 of AZD1222 vaccination. The source of this sequence is an adult in good health. The CDR3 DNA is TGCGCCAGCAGATTGGGGACAGCCGTTGGAAACGAGCAGTACTTC. This encodes CASRLGTAVGNEQYF.